This T cell receptor beta chain was recorded in a study of T cells in Graves' hyperthyroidism and ophthalmopathy. Findings and limits, study-wide: By a 13 V-J model, ophthalmopathy was set apart from stable hyperthyroidism.

The V end was cut by 3 bases, the J end by 1 base, with 15 bases between. CDR1 and CDR2 (germline): MGHDK, SYGVNS. The CDR3 spans 16 residues. This clonotype has a handful of counts. What it recognizes is unknown. RNA transcripts were the template for amplifying TCR beta CDR3 regions. The HTBI primer set was used in a first-round RT-PCR of the TCR CDR3. TCRdb reprocessed the multiplex PCR reads with MiXCR, giving one entry per CDR3 protein. The repertoire consists of about 250,000 distinct CDR3 sequences, with about 20% occurring once and the leading ten covering roughly 60%. Diagnoses were made from clinical symptoms, serum measures (thyroxine and TRAb), thyroid ultrasound and orbital computed tomography.

The origin of this receptor is a man in his thirties or forties with Graves' ophthalmopathy. The sample taken for sequencing was blood. The genes are TRBV25-1 and TRBJ1-1; D might be TRBD1 (6 bases). This CDR3 is CASSDPGQGQNTEAFF. CDR3 coding DNA: TGTGCCAGCAGTGATCCGGGACAAGGCCAGAACACTGAAGCTTTCTTT. The full variable domain, with the rest looked up from reference TRBV25-1 and TRBJ1-1, is EADIYQTPRYLVIGTGKKITLECSQTMGHDKMYWYQQDPGMELHLIHYSYGVNSTEKGDLSSESTVSRIRTEHFPLTLESARPSHTSQYLCASSDPGQGQNTEAFFGQGTRLTVV.